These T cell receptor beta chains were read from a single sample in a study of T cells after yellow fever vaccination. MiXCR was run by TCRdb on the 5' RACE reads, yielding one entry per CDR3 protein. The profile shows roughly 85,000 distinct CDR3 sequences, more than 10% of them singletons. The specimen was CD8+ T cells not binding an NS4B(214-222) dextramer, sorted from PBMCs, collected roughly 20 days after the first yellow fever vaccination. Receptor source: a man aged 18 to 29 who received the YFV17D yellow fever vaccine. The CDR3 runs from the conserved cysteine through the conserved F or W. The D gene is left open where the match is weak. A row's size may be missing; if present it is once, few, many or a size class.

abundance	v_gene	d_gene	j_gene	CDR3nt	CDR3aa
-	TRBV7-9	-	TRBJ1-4	TGTGCCAGCAGCAATATGAGGGCAACTAATGAAAAACTGTTTTTT	CASSNMRATNEKLFF
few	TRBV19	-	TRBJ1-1	TGTGCCAGTAGGAGGGACATTGCCACTGAAGCTTTCTTT	CASRRDIATEAFF
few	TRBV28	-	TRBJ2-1	TGTGCCAGCGTTCCGAGGGTAGGTGAGCAGTTCTTC	CASVPRVGEQFF
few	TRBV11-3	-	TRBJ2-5	TGTGCCAGCAGCTTAGATGGGAGTAACCAAGAGACCCAGTACTTC	CASSLDGSNQETQYF
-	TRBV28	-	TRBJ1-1	TGTGCCAGCAGTCGACCAGGTGACAACACTGAAGCTTTCTTT	CASSRPGDNTEAFF
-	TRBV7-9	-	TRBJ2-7	TGTGCCAGCAGCCCTTACCGGGACTACGAGCAGTACTTC	CASSPYRDYEQYF
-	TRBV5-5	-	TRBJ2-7	TGTGCCAGCAGCTTGTGGACCACCTACGAGCAGTACTTC	CASSLWTTYEQYF
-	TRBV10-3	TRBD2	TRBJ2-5	TGTGCCACGGCCGGGACTAGCGGGCCCATACGGGAGACCCAGTACTTC	CATAGTSGPIRETQYF
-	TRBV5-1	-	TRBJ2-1	TGCGCCAGCAGCTTGCGGGCAGCTTACAATGAGCAGTTCTTC	CASSLRAAYNEQFF
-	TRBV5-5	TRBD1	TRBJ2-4	TGTGCCAGCAGGCCCCCAGTGGGGGACAGAAACATTCAGTACTTC	CASRPPVGDRNIQYF
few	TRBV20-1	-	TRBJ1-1	TGCAGTGCGACAGTTCCGACGACTGAAGCTTTCTTT	CSATVPTTEAFF
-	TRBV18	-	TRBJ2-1	TGTGCCAGCTCTCCGGACATCGATGAGCAGTTCTTC	CASSPDIDEQFF
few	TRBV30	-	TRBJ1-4	TGTGCCTGGAACGGGGGCACCGCAACTAATGAAAAACTGTTTTTT	CAWNGGTATNEKLFF
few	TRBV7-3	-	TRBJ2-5	TGTGCCAGCAGCTTAACCCCCCACAGGGGAGGGCAAGAGACCCAGTACTTC	CASSLTPHRGGQETQYF
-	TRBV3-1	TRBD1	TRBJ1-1	TGTGCCAGCAGCACCGGACAGGGGGGTATGGAAGCTTTCTTT	CASSTGQGGMEAFF
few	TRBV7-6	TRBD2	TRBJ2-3	TGTGCCAGCAGCTTAATGGCGGGGGGGCCCAATACGCAGTATTTT	CASSLMAGGPNTQYF
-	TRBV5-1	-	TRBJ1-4	TGCGCCAGCAGTCCTGTACGATTTGAAAAACTGTTTTTT	CASSPVRFEKLFF
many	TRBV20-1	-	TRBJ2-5	TGCAGTGCTAGACCCCTACGGACCCAGTACTTC	CSARPLRTQYF
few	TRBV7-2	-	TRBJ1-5	TGTGCCAGCAGCCCTACAACGGGGAATCAGCCCCAGCATTTT	CASSPTTGNQPQHF
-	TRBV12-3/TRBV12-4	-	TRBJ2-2	TGTGCCAGCAACCCTTCGAGGGCGAACACCGGGGAGCTGTTTTTT	CASNPSRANTGELFF
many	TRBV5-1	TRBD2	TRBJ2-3	TGCGCCAGCAGCTTGGAGGGGACTAGCGGGGGCGCAGATACGCAGTATTTT	CASSLEGTSGGADTQYF
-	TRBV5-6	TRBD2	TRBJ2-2	TGTGCCAGCAGCACCCCAGCGGGGGCCCGGGCCGGGGAGCTGTTTTTT	CASSTPAGARAGELFF
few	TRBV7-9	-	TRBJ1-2	TGTGCCAGCAGCTTAAGTTTCGCTAGCGATGGCTACACCTTC	CASSLSFASDGYTF
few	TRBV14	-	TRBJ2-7	TGTGCCAGCAGCCAAGACCCTCCTGGGGCGGGGAGCTCCTACGAGCAGTACTTC	CASSQDPPGAGSSYEQYF
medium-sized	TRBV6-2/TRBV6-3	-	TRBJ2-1	TGTGCCAGCAGATACCTAGCGGAGGGGGGGCACAATGAGCAGTTCTTC	CASRYLAEGGHNEQFF
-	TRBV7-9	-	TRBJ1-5	TGTGCCAGCAGCTTCGGATTTCAGCCCCAGCATTTT	CASSFGFQPQHF
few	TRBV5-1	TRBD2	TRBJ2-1	TGCGCCAGCAGCCCGACTAGCGGGGGGTCCTATGAGCAGTTCTTC	CASSPTSGGSYEQFF
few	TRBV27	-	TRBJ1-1	TGTGCCAGCAGTTCTGGGGCACACACTGAAGCTTTCTTT	CASSSGAHTEAFF
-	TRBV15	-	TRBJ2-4	TGTGCCACCAGCAGAGGGACATCAATCAAAAACATTCAGTACTTC	CATSRGTSIKNIQYF
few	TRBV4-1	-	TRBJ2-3	TGCGCCAGCAGCCAAGGGGCACAGACAAAGGGAGATACGCAGTATTTT	CASSQGAQTKGDTQYF
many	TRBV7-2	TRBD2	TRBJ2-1	TGTGCCAGTAGTCTGGGGACTAGTAATGAGCAGTTCTTC	CASSLGTSNEQFF
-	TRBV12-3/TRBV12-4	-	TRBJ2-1	TGTGCCAGCAGACGACAGGAGTACAATGAGCAGTTCTTC	CASRRQEYNEQFF
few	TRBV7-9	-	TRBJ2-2	TGTGCCAGCAGCTTTCAGGCCGGGGAGCTGTTTTTT	CASSFQAGELFF
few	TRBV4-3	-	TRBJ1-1	TGCGCCAGCAGCCAATCGGACAGAGAAGCTTTCTTT	CASSQSDREAFF
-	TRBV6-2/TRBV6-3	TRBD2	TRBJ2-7	TGTGCCAGCAGTTACGCCGGGAGGGAGCAGTACTTC	CASSYAGREQYF
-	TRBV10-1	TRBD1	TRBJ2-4	TGCGCCAGCAGTGAGGACAGGGGGATTCAGTACTTC	CASSEDRGIQYF
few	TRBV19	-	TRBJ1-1	TGTGCCAGTAGGGGTGAGGGGGGGGACACTGAAGCTTTCTTT	CASRGEGGDTEAFF
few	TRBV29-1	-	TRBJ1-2	TGCAGCGTTGGGCGTCAGGCACAAGGCTACACCTTC	CSVGRQAQGYTF
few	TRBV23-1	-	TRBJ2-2	TGCGCCAGCAGTCAATCCGGTACTGGGGAGCTGTTTTTT	CASSQSGTGELFF
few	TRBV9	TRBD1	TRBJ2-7	TGTGCCAGCAGCGTAGGCGGGACAGGGAACGAGCAGTACTTC	CASSVGGTGNEQYF
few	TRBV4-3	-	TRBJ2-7	TGCGCCAGCAGCCAAGAAAAACGGCGCTACGAGCAGTACTTC	CASSQEKRRYEQYF
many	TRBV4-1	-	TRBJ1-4	TGCGCCAGCAGCCCCGAGTGGAGAGAAAAACTGTTTTTT	CASSPEWREKLFF
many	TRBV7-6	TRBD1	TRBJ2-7	TGTGCCAGCAGCCTATACAGGGGGGACTACGAGCAGTACTTC	CASSLYRGDYEQYF
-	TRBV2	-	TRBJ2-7	TGTGCCAGCGCGGGCTACGAGCAGTACTTC	CASAGYEQYF
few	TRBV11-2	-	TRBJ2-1	TGTGCCAGCAGCCCCGACAGTAATGAGCAGTTCTTC	CASSPDSNEQFF
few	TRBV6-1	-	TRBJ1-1	TGTGCCAGCAGCCAGGACAGTCGAGCCGGGAACACTGAAGCTTTCTTT	CASSQDSRAGNTEAFF
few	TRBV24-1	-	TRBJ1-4	TGTGCCACGGGGTCCAGGGACCTGGAGAGCGAGAAACTGTTTTTT	CATGSRDLESEKLFF
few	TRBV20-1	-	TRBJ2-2	TGCAGTGCGCGGTCGGAGGACACCGGGGAGCTGTTTTTT	CSARSEDTGELFF
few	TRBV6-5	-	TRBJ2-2	TGTGCCAGCAGTTTGCGGAGCGTAATCACCGGGGAGCTGTTTTTT	CASSLRSVITGELFF
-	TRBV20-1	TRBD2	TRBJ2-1	TGCAGTGCTTCTCGGACTAGCGGGGGGTTTGATGAGCAGTTCTTC	CSASRTSGGFDEQFF
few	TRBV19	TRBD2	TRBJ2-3	TGTGCCAGCGCTCTTATAGCGGGGCTTGGGAATACGCAGTATTTT	CASALIAGLGNTQYF
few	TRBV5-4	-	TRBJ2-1	TGTGCCAGCAGCTTGGTAGGGACCGGGGAGGTTAATGAGCAGTTCTTC	CASSLVGTGEVNEQFF
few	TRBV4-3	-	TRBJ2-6	TGCGCCAGCAGCCAAAGCCTCTCTGGGGCCAACGTCCTGACTTTC	CASSQSLSGANVLTF